Presented here are 8 T cell receptor beta chains from one specimen sequenced in a study of cytomegalovirus exposure and HLA in healthy donors. With 60 Vbeta and 13 Jbeta primers, the PCR was carried out. Here immunoSEQ multiplex PCR was the method, and the copy in TCRdb shows in-frame clones only, minus some. Of 130,000 to 150,000 clones listed, approximately 83% are singletons. Material for sequencing was PBMCs. These receptors were obtained from a woman between 40 and 50 years old in good health and CMV-seronegative.

This clone was picked up a small number of times. The rearrangement links TRBV18 to TRBJ2-7; 10 bases match TRBD1. The CDR3 has 15 amino acids. Germline trimming cut 0 bases from V and 12 bases from J; bases unmatched to any gene: 11. Germline CDR1 KGHSH, CDR2 LQKENI. The CDR3: CASSPPGQGMASRYF. CDR3 nucleotides: TGTGCCAGCTCACCACCGGGACAGGGGATGGCGTCCCGGTACTTC.

The chain employs TRBV28 and TRBJ2-1, with 8 positions matching TRBD2. V shed 0 bases and J 3 bases; nucleotides not matched to a gene: 7. CDR1 is MDHEN and CDR2 is SYDVKM in the germline V gene. This CDR3 contains 17 residues. The CDR3 nucleotides read TGTGCCAGCAGTTTATGGCCGGGGGGGGGAGGCTACAATGAGCAGTTCTTC. Translated: CASSLWPGGGGYNEQFF. Combining the CDR3 with reference TRBV28 and TRBJ2-1 gives the whole variable domain DVKVTQSSRYLVKRTGEKVFLECVQDMDHENMFWYRQDPGLGLRLIYFSYDVKMKEKGDIPEGYSVSREKKERFSLILESASTNQTSMYLCASSLWPGGGGYNEQFFGPGTRLTVL.

The V call is TRBV27, the J call TRBJ1-5; no clear D. Germline CDR1 reads MNHEY; CDR2 reads SMNVEV (reference sequence). V lost 2 bases and J 7 bases, leaving 9 bases between the germline ends. CDR3 length equals 13 residues. CDR3 amino acids: CASSLKPRQPQHF. DNA for the CDR3: TGTGCCAGCAGTTTAAAACCGAGGCAGCCCCAGCATTTT.

The chain uses TRBV4-2 and TRBJ2-7; D possibly corresponds to TRBD2 (6 bases). CDR1 and CDR2 from the germline V gene are LGHNA and YNFKEQ. Trimming shortened V by 1 base and J by 3 bases, and 13 bases separated the two germline ends. The CDR3 runs to 15 residues. CDR3 residues: CASSQGSGSGYEQYF. The CDR3, as DNA: TGTGCCAGCAGCCAAGGCTCCGGGAGCGGCTACGAGCAGTACTTC.

V is TRBV6-5 and J is TRBJ1-6; 7 nucleotides agree with TRBD1. V lost 10 bases to trimming and J lost 9 bases; unmatched junction nucleotides: 9. The CDR3 runs 13 residues. Germline loops: CDR1 MNHEY, CDR2 SVGAGI. CDR3 nucleotides: TGTGCCACCAGCCGACAGGGAAGTTCACCCCTCCACTTT. Protein: CATSRQGSSPLHF.

This chain uses TRBV11-2 with TRBJ1-1; 10 nucleotides agree with TRBD1. Germline V gene sequence: CDR1 SGHAT, CDR2 FQNNGV. V was clipped by 5 bases and J by 3 bases; unmatched bases: 3. The CDR3 has 14 amino acids. The CDR3 DNA reads as TGTGCCAGCAGCCCCGACAGGGGGCACACTGAAGCTTTCTTT. Translated: CASSPDRGHTEAFF.

V and J are TRBV7-7 and TRBJ2-1, with 15 nucleotides matching TRBD2. CDR1 is SSHAT, CDR2 FNYEAQ, per germline (reference sequence). The length of the CDR3 is 19 residues. Trimming removed 4 bases from V and 2 bases from J; junction bases left unmatched: 9. The chain's CDR3 is CASSSPQGLAGGPYNEQFF. CDR3 DNA sequence: TGTGCCAGCAGCTCCCCCCAGGGACTAGCGGGGGGACCCTACAATGAGCAGTTCTTC.

The chain carries TRBV4-2 and TRBJ2-7; D gene ambiguous. V was trimmed by 0 bases and J by 4 bases, leaving 10 bases between them. Germline V gene data show CDR1 as LGHNA and CDR2 as YNFKEQ. The CDR3 extends over 14 amino acids. The CDR3 loop reads CASSQDYEEYEQYF. The DNA of the CDR3 is TGTGCCAGCAGCCAAGATTATGAGGAATACGAGCAGTACTTC.